The 16 T cell receptor beta chains below come from one sample, sequenced in a study of identical twins. TCRdb re-derived calls from the 5' RACE reads in MiXCR, one entry per CDR3 protein. The table includes some 690,000 distinct CDR3 sequences, roughly 20% detected once. In addition, the sample was reused for a study of T cells expressing NK-cell markers.

Input material: PBMCs. Receptor source: a woman younger than 30 in good health.

This clonotype was seen more than once but under ten times. The chain joins TRBV11-3 to TRBJ2-2; D is ambiguous. The V gene's germline CDR1 is SGHNT and CDR2 YENEEA. The V and J ends lost 4 bases and 10 bases respectively, with 7 bases between them. This CDR3 has 11 residues. The CDR3 DNA sequence: TGTGCCAGCAGCTGGGATACGGAGCTGTTTTTT. This encodes CASSWDTELFF.

The rearrangement uses TRBV12-3 or TRBV12-4 and TRBJ2-1; D might be TRBD2 (6 bases). CDR3 length: 12 residues. The V end was cut by 6 bases, the J end by 8 bases, with 11 bases between. For the CDR3, the DNA is TGTGCCAGCAGAAACCGGGACTATGAGCAGTTCTTC. It specifies CASRNRDYEQFF.

This clonotype occurred a few times. The rearrangement uses TRBV5-1 and TRBJ2-7, with D possibly being TRBD1 (6 bases). The germline V gene has CDR1 SGHRS and CDR2 YFSETQ. The CDR3 spans 14 residues. Trimming cost V 3 bases and J 3 bases, with 13 bases left between them. The CDR3 nucleotides are TGCGCCAGCAGCTCCACAGGGTTGGTCTACGAGCAGTACTTC. Its protein is CASSSTGLVYEQYF.

The rearrangement uses TRBV6-1 and TRBJ2-7, with TRBD2 matching over 8 bases. J was trimmed by 0 bases and V by 4 bases; bases with no gene match: 11. The CDR3 spans 17 residues. Per the germline V gene, CDR1 is MNHNS and CDR2 is SASEGT. CDR3 loop: CASSGGVQRETSYEQYF. CDR3 DNA sequence: TGTGCCAGCAGTGGGGGGGTTCAGCGGGAGACCTCCTACGAGCAGTACTTC.

This clonotype was seen a few times. The J gene is TRBJ1-4, the V gene TRBV7-9, with D perhaps TRBD1 (6 bases). CDR3 size: 14 residues. Germline lookup yields CDR1 SEHNR and CDR2 FQNEAQ (reference sequence). V lost 5 bases, J lost 2 bases, and 9 bases lay in between. The chain's CDR3 is CASSMQGTNEKLFF. The CDR3 DNA follows: TGTGCCAGCAGCATGCAGGGGACTAATGAAAAACTGTTTTTT.

This clonotype was detected only a few times. The gene calls are TRBV7-9 and TRBJ2-1, with a possible D match to TRBD2 (6 bases). Deletions cut 5 bases from V and 7 bases from J, with 15 bases between. The germline V gene encodes CDR1 SEHNR and CDR2 FQNEAQ (reference sequence). This CDR3 contains 14 residues. The CDR3 protein is CASSGPGVENEQFF. CDR3 in DNA: TGTGCCAGCAGCGGACCGGGGGTAGAGAATGAGCAGTTCTTC.

The rearrangement uses TRBV20-1 and TRBJ1-2; TRBD1 matches 9 bases. V lost 5 bases, J lost 1 base, and 5 bases stayed unmatched. The length of the CDR3 is 14 residues. The germline V gene encodes CDR1 DFQATT and CDR2 SNEGSKA (reference sequence). The DNA for the CDR3 is TGCAGTGCTCTTGGGACAGGGCTTAACTATGGCTACACCTTC. The encoded protein is CSALGTGLNYGYTF.

This clonotype was detected a few times. The chain is built from TRBV2 and TRBJ2-4, with D perhaps matching TRBD1 (6 bases). V dropped 5 bases and J dropped 8 bases, with 10 bases sitting between them. Germline values: CDR1 SNHLY, CDR2 FYNNEI. The CDR3 extends over 12 amino acids. In DNA, the CDR3 is TGTGCCAGCAGTAGCAGGGGATACATTCAGTACTTC. Protein product: CASSSRGYIQYF. Based on the CDR3 plus reference TRBV2 and TRBJ2-4, the full variable domain is EPEVTQTPSHQVTQMGQEVILRCVPISNHLYFYWYRQILGQKVEFLVSFYNNEISEKSEIFDDQFSVERPDGSNFTLKIRSTKLEDSAMYFCASSSRGYIQYFGAGTRLSVL.

CDR3 protein: CASSHAQFFSYNEQFF. The CDR3 DNA reads TGTGCCAGCAGCCATGCTCAGTTTTTCTCCTACAATGAGCAGTTCTTC. This sequence joins TRBV7-9 and TRBJ2-1; no clear D. Germline assignment: CDR1 SEHNR and CDR2 FQNEAQ (reference sequence). The length of the CDR3 is 16 residues. V was cut by 5 bases and J by 0 bases, with 14 bases left in between. The variable domain in full, with the rest retrieved from reference TRBV7-9 and TRBJ2-1, is DTGVSQNPRHKITKRGQNVTFRCDPISEHNRLYWYRQTLGQGPEFLTYFQNEAQLEKSRLLSDRFSAERPKGSFSTLEIQRTEQGDSAMYLCASSHAQFFSYNEQFFGPGTRLTVL.

The chain joins TRBV12-3 or TRBV12-4 to TRBJ1-2; D call uncertain. The CDR3 contains 13 residues. The ends were cut back, 5 bases at V and 2 bases at J, with 9 bases in the middle. The CDR3 sequence is CASSRRENYGYTF. The CDR3 DNA is TGTGCCAGCAGTCGGAGGGAGAACTATGGCTACACCTTC.

The CDR3 here is CSAIWAYNEQFF. The DNA for the CDR3 is TGCAGTGCTATTTGGGCCTACAATGAGCAGTTCTTC. J is TRBJ2-1 and V is TRBV20-1; no firm D call. Trimming shortened V by 4 bases and J by 2 bases, and 6 bases separated the two germline ends. The CDR3 consists of 12 residues. Germline CDR1 and CDR2: DFQATT and SNEGSKA (reference sequence).

This chain connects TRBV6-1 to TRBJ1-5; TRBD1 agrees at 7 bases. CDR1 MNHNS and CDR2 SASEGT come from the germline V gene. With 5 bases clipped from V and 7 bases from J, the junction kept 8 bases outside the gene matches. The CDR3 is 14 amino acids. For the CDR3, the DNA is TGTGCCAGCAGTCGAAATAACAGGGGCCAGCCCCAGCATTTT. Translating gives CASSRNNRGQPQHF.

A few counts support this clonotype. This chain links TRBV2 with TRBJ2-3; 11 bases map to TRBD1. Unmatched junction bases numbered 8, after V lost 6 bases and J lost 6 bases. The V gene's germline CDR1 is SNHLY and CDR2 FYNNEI. The CDR3 runs 15 residues. CDR3 nucleotides: TGTGCCAGCAGCGCCGGGACAGGGGGTCGGGATACGCAGTATTTT. As protein: CASSAGTGGRDTQYF.

J is TRBJ2-3 and V is TRBV10-2, with 9 bases aligning to TRBD2. The trim removed 6 bases at V and 4 bases at J, leaving 5 bases unmatched. The CDR3 loop spans 14 amino acids. The germline CDR1 and CDR2 sequences are WSHSY and SAAADI. CDR3 residues: CASRMGGRADTQYF. DNA of the CDR3: TGCGCCAGCAGGATGGGCGGGAGGGCAGATACGCAGTATTTT.

This clonotype was counted only a few times. The gene calls are TRBV5-6 and TRBJ2-1; a possible D gene is TRBD2 (6 bases). The CDR3 has 12 residues. Germline lookup yields CDR1 SGHDT and CDR2 YYEEEE. Trimming removed 0 bases at V and 15 bases at J, with 13 bases between. The CDR3 loop is CASSLARLSGFF. The DNA for the CDR3 is TGTGCCAGCAGCTTGGCCAGGCTTAGCGGGTTCTTC.

This clonotype was seen at least ten times. V and J are TRBV10-3 and TRBJ1-5; D not certain. The germline gives CDR1 ENHRY, CDR2 SYGVKD. The CDR3 runs 13 residues. The ends were cut back, 0 bases at V and 2 bases at J, with 2 bases in the middle. CDR3 loop: CAISESRNQPQHF. The CDR3 nucleotides are TGTGCCATCAGTGAGTCACGCAATCAGCCCCAGCATTTT.